One sample yielded the 17 T cell receptor beta chains listed below, sequenced in a study of radiation and T cells in renal cell carcinoma. TCRdb keeps only in-frame clones here, not all; method: immunoSEQ multiplex PCR. The sample records 150,000 to 180,000 clones, around 90% being singletons. Indicated time point: blood 2 weeks post-SBRT. This sample's treatment: 15 Gy SBRT to primary tumor, nephrectomy 4 weeks later. This material consisted of blood, taken from a patient whose treatment included radiotherapy and nephrectomy. Receptors were obtained from a woman in her forties or fifties with renal cell carcinoma.

For this clone: Other DNA sequences in the sample encode the same CDR3. The genes are TRBV9 and TRBJ1-3; the D is unclear. The length of the CDR3 is 15 residues. Trimming took off 1 base at V and 0 bases at J, with 8 bases between the two ends. Per germline, CDR1 SGDLS and CDR2 YYNGEE. The CDR3 here is CASSVMGSSGNTIYF. The CDR3 coding sequence is TGTGCCAGCAGCGTAATGGGAAGCTCTGGAAACACCATATATTTT.

V gene TRBV6-5 combines with J gene TRBJ2-7; the D gene is possibly TRBD2 (7 bases). CDR1 and CDR2 (germline): MNHEY, SVGAGI. This CDR3 comprises 14 residues. V lost 10 bases and J 2 bases, leaving 18 bases between the germline ends. CDR3 protein: CATKQGGFAYEQYF. The CDR3 DNA reads as TGTGCCACCAAACAGGGAGGGTTTGCCTACGAGCAGTACTTC.

The chain couples TRBV9 to TRBJ2-3; D possibly uses TRBD1 or TRBD2 (5 bases each). Germline assignment: CDR1 SGDLS and CDR2 YYNGEE. Trimming pared 0 bases from V and 2 bases from J, leaving 13 bases between. The CDR3 loop spans 16 amino acids. CDR3 in DNA: TGTGCCAGCAGCGTAGGAGCAGGGAGAGACACAGATACGCAGTATTTT. It encodes CASSVGAGRDTDTQYF.

The chain has TRBV4-3 and TRBJ2-3; 15 positions match TRBD2. J gave up 6 bases and V 5 bases, and 6 bases lay outside the gene matches. The CDR3 runs to 16 residues. Germline CDR1 and CDR2: LGHNA and YSLEER. The CDR3 bases are TGCGCCAGCAGCGAAGGACTAGCGGGGGGGCCGGATACGCAGTATTTT. Amino acid sequence: CASSEGLAGGPDTQYF.

The V and J genes are TRBV4-2 and TRBJ2-3, with D unresolved. The germline gives CDR1 LGHNA, CDR2 YNFKEQ. Trimming left V 0 bases short and J 0 bases short, with 4 bases between. The CDR3 is 14 amino acids. In DNA, the CDR3 is TGTGCCAGCAGCCAAGATGTGAGCACAGATACGCAGTATTTT. Translating it yields CASSQDVSTDTQYF.

The table lists this clone with a count of one. The gene calls are TRBV15 and TRBJ2-7, with D hard to call. This CDR3 has 14 residues. The V gene's germline CDR1 is LNHNV and CDR2 YYDKDF (reference sequence). V was cut by 0 bases and J by 2 bases, with 8 bases left in between. Here the CDR3 DNA reads TGTGCCACCAGCAGAGAGGCAGGTACCTACGAGCAGTACTTC. Protein: CATSREAGTYEQYF.

This clone was recorded once. The chain carries TRBV27 and TRBJ1-2, with TRBD1 identical over 10 bases. The CDR3 is 15 residues long. V trimming: 5 bases; J trimming: 5 bases; junction bases outside the gene matches: 8. CDR1 and CDR2 from the germline V gene are MNHEY and SMNVEV (reference sequence). The CDR3 region is CASSQLTGGWYGYTF. CDR3 DNA: TGTGCCAGCAGTCAGCTGACAGGGGGCTGGTATGGCTACACCTTC.

The chain is built from TRBV2 and TRBJ1-2, with a weak D call TRBD1 (5 bases). The CDR3 sequence is 14 residues long. Germline lookup yields CDR1 SNHLY and CDR2 FYNNEI. Trimming took off 0 bases at V and 8 bases at J, with 13 bases between the two ends. The CDR3 DNA reads as TGTGCCAGCAGTGAAGCGTCCCAGGGACGAGGCTACACCTTC. This sequence encodes CASSEASQGRGYTF.

The chain combines TRBV25-1 with TRBJ2-7; either TRBD1 or TRBD2 may supply D (6 bases each). Trimming removed 6 bases from V and 1 base from J, with 10 bases in between. Per the germline V gene, CDR1 is MGHDK and CDR2 is SYGVNS. CDR3 length equals 13 residues. The CDR3 here is CASRGAGSYEQYF. The CDR3 nucleotides read TGTGCCAGCAGGGGGGCGGGGTCCTACGAGCAGTACTTC.

The CDR3 reads CASSPQGYNEQFF. CDR3 in DNA: TGTGCCAGTAGTCCCCAAGGATACAATGAGCAGTTCTTC. J is TRBJ2-1 and V is TRBV19; D unresolved. This CDR3 region has 13 residues. V was cut by 5 bases and J by 4 bases, with 9 bases left in between. Germline V gives CDR1 LNHDA, CDR2 SQIVND (reference sequence).

CDR3 sequence reads: CASSPSSNQPQHF. The CDR3 coding sequence is TGTGCCAGCTCACCATCCAGCAATCAGCCCCAGCATTTT. This chain connects TRBV18 to TRBJ1-5; D not resolved. This CDR3 is built from 13 residues. V was trimmed by 2 bases and J by 1 base, leaving 3 bases between them. Germline CDR1 and CDR2: KGHSH and LQKENI.

J is TRBJ2-2 and V is TRBV5-3; TRBD1 matches at 11 bases. TRBV5-3 is an ORF for which the function is uncertain. The CDR3 is made up of 15 amino acids. Unmatched junction bases numbered 5, after V lost 4 bases and J lost 6 bases. The CDR3 sequence is CARSRDRGLPGELFF. For the CDR3, the DNA is TGTGCCAGAAGCCGGGACAGGGGGTTACCCGGGGAGCTGTTTTTT.

V is TRBV7-9 and J is TRBJ2-4; no firm D call. CDR3 length equals 13 residues. V was shortened by 8 bases and J by 4 bases, with 12 bases between the two germline ends. Looked up from germline, CDR1 is SEHNR and CDR2 is FQNEAQ (reference sequence). CDR3 sequence reads: CASQAQVKNIQYF. The CDR3 DNA reads as TGTGCCAGCCAAGCCCAAGTTAAAAACATTCAGTACTTC.

V is TRBV5-8 and J is TRBJ2-2; D unresolved. Germline-derived CDR1 and CDR2 are SGHTS and YDEGEE. The CDR3 extends over 16 amino acids. V lost 0 bases to trimming and J lost 5 bases, with 14 bases between them. The CDR3 loop is CASSLEPDPLTGELFF. CDR3 bases: TGTGCCAGCAGCTTGGAACCAGACCCTTTAACCGGGGAGCTGTTTTTT.

This chain uses TRBV4-3 with TRBJ2-3; D perhaps matches TRBD2 (6 bases). V lost 0 bases and J 0 bases, leaving 13 bases between the germline ends. Germline V lookup: CDR1 LGHNA, CDR2 YSLEER. The CDR3 runs 17 residues. CDR3 nucleotide sequence: TGCGCCAGCAGCCAAGATTTAACTAGCAGAAGCACAGATACGCAGTATTTT. Its translation is CASSQDLTSRSTDTQYF.

This rearrangement joins TRBV7-3 to TRBJ1-5, with a possible D match to TRBD1 (5 bases). Looked up from germline, CDR1 is SGHTA and CDR2 is FQGTGA. The CDR3 has 15 residues. V was shortened by 2 bases and J by 1 base, with 9 bases between the two germline ends. CDR3 sequence (DNA): TGTGCCAGCAGCTTATCCGGGGGGAGCAATCAGCCCCAGCATTTT. Its translation: CASSLSGGSNQPQHF.

This rearrangement joins TRBV5-1 to TRBJ2-1; 8 nucleotides agree with TRBD2. The junction had 3 bases not matched to a gene; V was cut back by 0 bases and J by 4 bases. The CDR3 consists of 15 residues. Germline V CDR1 and CDR2: SGHRS, YFSETQ. CDR3 sequence reads: CASSLGGGSYNEQFF. The CDR3 nucleotides read TGCGCCAGCAGCTTGGGCGGGGGGTCGTACAATGAGCAGTTCTTC.